This TCR beta chain was observed in a study of regulatory T cells in long-lasting Graves disease. Overall study results and limits: Gene preferences differed: TRBV28, TRBJ1-2, TRBJ2-5 in persistent cases.

Note on this clonotype: Its antigen is unknown. One junction end does not reproduce the germline sequence, and a read error may be involved.

This CDR3 contains 15 residues. Germline CDR1 reads SGHTA; CDR2 reads FQGNSA. The time point is: newly diagnosed GD, antithyroid drugs for less than 3 months. There was RNA extracted from PBMCs, and the TCR library was made from it. The authors built TCR beta libraries using iRepertoire HTBI primers and Arm-PCR of CDR3 regions. A single record per CDR3 protein comes from TCRdb applying MiXCR to the multiplex PCR reads. Among around 240,000 distinct CDR3 sequences listed, under 20% were seen once. This sample was shared with a second study, whose subject was T cells in Graves' hyperthyroidism and ophthalmopathy.

The chain is built from TRBV7-2 and TRBJ1-1; D perhaps matches TRBD1 (5 bases). The sequencing here drew on peripheral blood mononuclear cells (PBMCs), taken at new diagnosis, from a patient treated with antithyroid drugs. This clonotype originated in a woman in her twenties or thirties with Graves disease. In DNA, the CDR3 is TGTGCCAGCAGCGTAGGGACGGGGGGAAACACTGGAGCTTTCTTT. This translates into CASSVGTGGNTGAFF.